These T cell receptor beta chains were read from a single sample in a study of T cell changes during pregnancy in multiple sclerosis. Assay: immunoSEQ multiplex PCR; the TCRdb copy retains only in-frame clones and omits some. The table has approximately 100,000 clones, 91% seen once. Sample: peripheral blood, taken after pregnancy. The receptors here all came from a female donor with multiple sclerosis, enrolled in a pregnancy study. Each CDR3 is given with its conserved first and last residue. Fields, in order: CDR3 DNA, CDR3 protein, J gene, clone size, V gene, D gene, CDR3 length. The D gene is left open where the match is weak. Rows give clone size only sometimes, using once, few, many, or a class for an expanded clone.

CDR3 DNA: TGTGCCAGCCTACCTAGCGGGGGGCCGGCAGATACGCAGTATTTT
CDR3 protein: CASLPSGGPADTQYF
J gene: TRBJ2-3
clone size: NA
V gene: TRBV19
D gene: TRBD2
CDR3 length: 15

CDR3 DNA: TGTGCCAGCAGCCTGTCCCGGGGAGATAATTCACCCCTCCACTTT
CDR3 protein: CASSLSRGDNSPLHF
J gene: TRBJ1-6
clone size: NA
V gene: TRBV5-4
D gene: NA
CDR3 length: 15

CDR3 DNA: TGTGCCAGCAGCCTCCGGACTAGCGGGGCACGCGAGCAGTACTTC
CDR3 protein: CASSLRTSGAREQYF
J gene: TRBJ2-7
clone size: NA
V gene: TRBV5-4
D gene: TRBD2
CDR3 length: 15

CDR3 DNA: TGTGCCAGCAGCGAGAACAGGGGATTTAATTCACCCCTCCACTTT
CDR3 protein: CASSENRGFNSPLHF
J gene: TRBJ1-6
clone size: few
V gene: TRBV6-6
D gene: TRBD1
CDR3 length: 15

CDR3 DNA: TGTGCCAGCAGCGTAGAATCGGGACACGGTTACAATGAGCAGTTCTTC
CDR3 protein: CASSVESGHGYNEQFF
J gene: TRBJ2-1
clone size: NA
V gene: TRBV9
D gene: NA
CDR3 length: 16

CDR3 DNA: TGTGCCAGCAGCTCCTTCCCCGGGGAGAACACCGGGGAGCTGTTTTTT
CDR3 protein: CASSSFPGENTGELFF
J gene: TRBJ2-2
clone size: NA
V gene: TRBV11-1
D gene: NA
CDR3 length: 16

CDR3 DNA: TGCGCCCCGATACGGGGAGTCCCGGACAGGTTTGGGTCTGGGGCCAACGTCCTGACTTTC
CDR3 protein: CAPIRGVPDRFGSGANVLTF
J gene: TRBJ2-6
clone size: NA
V gene: TRBV23-1
D gene: TRBD1
CDR3 length: 20

CDR3 DNA: TGTGCCAGCAGCTCGACTTCAACCGGGGAGCTGTTTTTT
CDR3 protein: CASSSTSTGELFF
J gene: TRBJ2-2
clone size: NA
V gene: TRBV7-6
D gene: NA
CDR3 length: 13

CDR3 DNA: TGTGCCAGCAGCGTCAGCGGGGAGCTGTTTTTT
CDR3 protein: CASSVSGELFF
J gene: TRBJ2-2
clone size: NA
V gene: TRBV5-8
D gene: NA
CDR3 length: 11

CDR3 DNA: TGTGCCAGCAGTGCCCTGAACGGGGGGGTGGTTGAGCAGTTCTTC
CDR3 protein: CASSALNGGVVEQFF
J gene: TRBJ2-1
clone size: NA
V gene: TRBV6-5
D gene: TRBD2
CDR3 length: 15

CDR3 DNA: TGTGCCAGCTCACCGCAACAGGGGGGGGGTGCCGAGCAGTACTTC
CDR3 protein: CASSPQQGGGAEQYF
J gene: TRBJ2-7
clone size: NA
V gene: TRBV18
D gene: NA
CDR3 length: 15

CDR3 DNA: TGTGCCATCAGTGAGTGGGGGGGACAGGATAATTCACCCCTCCACTTT
CDR3 protein: CAISEWGGQDNSPLHF
J gene: TRBJ1-6
clone size: NA
V gene: TRBV10-3
D gene: TRBD1
CDR3 length: 16

CDR3 DNA: TGTGCCAGCAGACTCGGGACAGGGCGAGAGACCCAGTACTTC
CDR3 protein: CASRLGTGRETQYF
J gene: TRBJ2-5
clone size: NA
V gene: TRBV7-6
D gene: TRBD1
CDR3 length: 14

CDR3 DNA: TGCGCCAGCAGGGACACAGGGCCCCTTAACTATGGCTACACCTTC
CDR3 protein: CASRDTGPLNYGYTF
J gene: TRBJ1-2
clone size: NA
V gene: TRBV5-1
D gene: NA
CDR3 length: 15

CDR3 DNA: TGTGCCAGCCTTAGTCGGTTGGTAGCTTTCTTT
CDR3 protein: CASLSRLVAFF
J gene: TRBJ1-1
clone size: NA
V gene: TRBV19
D gene: NA
CDR3 length: 11

CDR3 DNA: TGTGCCAGCGACGGGGTAACCACCTACGAGCAGTACTTC
CDR3 protein: CASDGVTTYEQYF
J gene: TRBJ2-7
clone size: NA
V gene: TRBV28
D gene: NA
CDR3 length: 13

CDR3 DNA: TGTGCCAGCAGCTTGGCTGCTGGAGTAGGAGGGGAATCTGGGGCCAACGTCCTGACTTTC
CDR3 protein: CASSLAAGVGGESGANVLTF
J gene: TRBJ2-6
clone size: once
V gene: TRBV5-4
D gene: NA
CDR3 length: 20

CDR3 DNA: TGTGCCAGCAGTTTATCGCAGGCCAACTATGGCTACACCTTC
CDR3 protein: CASSLSQANYGYTF
J gene: TRBJ1-2
clone size: few
V gene: TRBV27
D gene: NA
CDR3 length: 14

CDR3 DNA: TGTGCCTGGAGTACAGGACAAGAAAATTCACCCCTCCACTTT
CDR3 protein: CAWSTGQENSPLHF
J gene: TRBJ1-6
clone size: once
V gene: TRBV30
D gene: NA
CDR3 length: 14

CDR3 DNA: TGTGCCAGCAGGGAGAGGGGGGGTTCCTACAATGAGCAGTTCTTC
CDR3 protein: CASRERGGSYNEQFF
J gene: TRBJ2-1
clone size: NA
V gene: TRBV27
D gene: NA
CDR3 length: 15

CDR3 DNA: TGCGCCAGCAGTGACCCCGGGACAGGGGTAAGAGAGCAGTACTTC
CDR3 protein: CASSDPGTGVREQYF
J gene: TRBJ2-7
clone size: once
V gene: TRBV10-2
D gene: TRBD1
CDR3 length: 15

CDR3 DNA: TGTGCCAGCAGTTACGGCGGGGGGGCTCAGGAGACCCAGTACTTC
CDR3 protein: CASSYGGGAQETQYF
J gene: TRBJ2-5
clone size: NA
V gene: TRBV6-6
D gene: TRBD2
CDR3 length: 15

CDR3 DNA: TGTGCCAGTAGGGGGCTGAGCTCTGGAAACACCATATATTTT
CDR3 protein: CASRGLSSGNTIYF
J gene: TRBJ1-3
clone size: NA
V gene: TRBV6-5
D gene: TRBD1
CDR3 length: 14

CDR3 DNA: TGCAGCGTCGAAAGAGGAGAGGGCTACACCTTC
CDR3 protein: CSVERGEGYTF
J gene: TRBJ1-2
clone size: NA
V gene: TRBV29-1
D gene: NA
CDR3 length: 11

CDR3 DNA: TGTGCCAGCAGCCCTCACCCCGGGACACTCTACACCGGGGAGCTGTTTTTT
CDR3 protein: CASSPHPGTLYTGELFF
J gene: TRBJ2-2
clone size: NA
V gene: TRBV7-9
D gene: NA
CDR3 length: 17

CDR3 DNA: TGTGCCAGCTCTCCTGGACAGGGTAGTACGCCCTACGAGCAGTACTTC
CDR3 protein: CASSPGQGSTPYEQYF
J gene: TRBJ2-7
clone size: NA
V gene: TRBV18
D gene: TRBD1
CDR3 length: 16

CDR3 DNA: TGTGCCAGCAGTTTATCCGGAGTTGAGCAGTTCTTC
CDR3 protein: CASSLSGVEQFF
J gene: TRBJ2-1
clone size: NA
V gene: TRBV27
D gene: NA
CDR3 length: 12

CDR3 DNA: TGTGCCAGCAGTTACGGCCCCCACTCCTACGAGCAGTACTTC
CDR3 protein: CASSYGPHSYEQYF
J gene: TRBJ2-7
clone size: NA
V gene: TRBV6-5
D gene: NA
CDR3 length: 14

CDR3 DNA: TGTGCTAGTGGTTTGTCCTTTCGGGAGCAGTTCTTC
CDR3 protein: CASGLSFREQFF
J gene: TRBJ2-1
clone size: NA
V gene: TRBV12-5
D gene: NA
CDR3 length: 12

CDR3 DNA: TGTGCCAGCAGTGACTCTGGGACTAGCAGCACAGATACGCAGTATTTT
CDR3 protein: CASSDSGTSSTDTQYF
J gene: TRBJ2-3
clone size: NA
V gene: TRBV6-4
D gene: TRBD2
CDR3 length: 16

CDR3 DNA: TGTGCCAGCAGCCAATGGGGGACAGGGAAATACGAGCAGTACTTC
CDR3 protein: CASSQWGTGKYEQYF
J gene: TRBJ2-7
clone size: NA
V gene: TRBV14
D gene: TRBD1
CDR3 length: 15

CDR3 DNA: TGTGCCAGCAGCTTAGTGTACAGGGCGGGCTACACCTTC
CDR3 protein: CASSLVYRAGYTF
J gene: TRBJ1-2
clone size: NA
V gene: TRBV7-2
D gene: NA
CDR3 length: 13

CDR3 DNA: TGTGCCAGCAGCCCACTTGGACTAGTTGGAGGTGAGCAGTTCTTC
CDR3 protein: CASSPLGLVGGEQFF
J gene: TRBJ2-1
clone size: once
V gene: TRBV7-3
D gene: TRBD2
CDR3 length: 15